This TCR beta chain was found in a study of blood T cell repertoires in COVID-19. Looking at the study overall: There were acute and convalescent COVID-19 samples, and they came from the United States, Italy and Spain. T cells, B-cell-depleted T cells, or PBMCs provided the cDNA or gDNA that served as material.

In the source study's methods: Scientists estimated how many nucleated cells there were by amplifying reference gene primers. The table came from immunoSEQ multiplex PCR; TCRdb's copy has only in-frame clones and leaves some out. Clone size and V and J calls were adopted from that table, with D and trimming inferred from the DNA. The data show about 240,000 clones, approximately 78% seen once. The germline V and J ends were trimmed by 0 bases and 7 bases, with 10 bases remaining between them. The CDR3 covers 13 residues. Germline CDR1 is MNHEY and CDR2 is SMNVEV (reference sequence). This clonotype originated in a woman aged 55-70 years with active or convalescent COVID-19. Sample: peripheral blood. This chain uses TRBV27 with TRBJ2-7; D perhaps matches TRBD1 (6 bases). The CDR3 is CASSLSIGGEQYF. The DNA for the CDR3 is TGTGCCAGCAGTTTATCCATAGGGGGTGAGCAGTACTTC.